The 21 T cell receptor beta chains given below trace back to one sample, sequenced in a study of OX40 agonist ivuxolimab in advanced cancers. Generated by immunoSEQ multiplex PCR, the TCRdb table keeps only in-frame clones and is missing some. The sample lists approximately 70,000 clones; less than 90% were seen once. This specimen was CD4+ or CD8+ T cells sorted from blood, taken in a trial of the OX40 agonist ivuxolimab. These receptors were obtained from an adult with an advanced solid tumor such as melanoma, head and neck, liver or kidney cancer.

The CDR3 spells CASSWGDRDYEQYF. The CDR3 DNA is TGTGCCAGCAGCTGGGGGGACAGGGATTACGAGCAGTACTTC. The chain employs TRBV11-2 and TRBJ2-7, with 9 positions matching TRBD1. Looked up from germline, CDR1 is SGHAT and CDR2 is FQNNGV. The V gene end was trimmed by 4 bases and the J gene end by 4 bases; junction bases not matched to a gene: 5. This CDR3 is 14 amino acids long.

The V and J genes are TRBV10-2 and TRBJ2-7; the match to TRBD2 covers 14 bases. From germline, CDR1 is WSHSY and CDR2 SAAADI. CDR3 length: 15 amino acids. The V and J ends lost 6 bases and 4 bases, in that order; junction bases with no gene match: 5. The CDR3 nucleotides are TGCGCCAGCAGCGGGACTAGCGGGAGTTTTTACGAGCAGTACTTC. This sequence encodes CASSGTSGSFYEQYF.

This clone was detected only once. This chain joins TRBV4-1 and TRBJ1-6; D may be TRBD1 (5 bases). The V and J ends lost 4 bases and 9 bases respectively, with 19 bases between them. Germline V gene data show CDR1 as MGHRA and CDR2 as YSYEKL. CDR3 length: 16 residues. In DNA, the CDR3 is TGCGCCAGCAGCCCCGACCCCGCAGGGCCTACTTCACCCCTCCACTTT. This translates into CASSPDPAGPTSPLHF.

V gene TRBV15 combines with J gene TRBJ2-7; the match to TRBD2 covers 12 bases. CDR1 LNHNV and CDR2 YYDKDF come from the germline V gene (reference sequence). Unmatched junction bases numbered 6, after V lost 6 bases and J lost 6 bases. The CDR3 is 14 amino acids. CDR3 loop: CATSLTSGSIEQYF. The CDR3 DNA sequence: TGTGCCACCAGTCTGACTAGCGGGAGTATCGAGCAGTACTTC.

The chain joins TRBV7-9 to TRBJ2-1, with 10 bases fitting TRBD2. Germline trimming cut 2 bases from V and 7 bases from J; bases unmatched to any gene: 5. This CDR3 has 15 amino acids. From germline, CDR1 is SEHNR and CDR2 FQNEAQ (reference sequence). Here the CDR3 DNA reads TGTGCCAGCAGCTTAAGCGGGGGGGCCCCGAATGAGCAGTTCTTC. It encodes CASSLSGGAPNEQFF.

The V gene is TRBV19, the J gene TRBJ1-5; D gene ambiguous. Germline V lookup: CDR1 LNHDA, CDR2 SQIVND (reference sequence). V dropped 3 bases and J dropped 3 bases, with 15 bases sitting between them. The CDR3 has 16 amino acids. CDR3 amino acids: CASSISLGRANQPQHF. The CDR3, as DNA: TGTGCCAGTAGTATTTCCCTCGGGCGCGCCAATCAGCCCCAGCATTTT. Full variable domain (rest looked up from reference TRBV19 and TRBJ1-5): DGGITQSPKYLFRKEGQNVTLSCEQNLNHDAMYWYRQDPGQGLRLIYYSQIVNDFQKGDIAEGYSVSREKKESFPLTVTSAQKNPTAFYLCASSISLGRANQPQHFGDGTRLSIL.

This chain connects TRBV6-1 to TRBJ2-5; tentatively, D is TRBD1 or TRBD2 (5 bases each). The J call is in doubt because the DNA end fits TRBJ2-7 better. Germline V gene lookup returns CDR1 MNHNS and CDR2 SASEGT. The CDR3 contains 13 residues. The CDR3 loop reads CASSESWGYEQYF. The CDR3 region has the DNA TGTGCCAGCAGTGAATCCTGGGGGTACGAGCAGTACTTC.

The sample holds one count of this clone. The J gene is TRBJ1-1, the V gene TRBV5-4; D is possibly TRBD1 (5 bases). The V gene lost 0 bases and the J gene lost 1 base, with 13 bases spanning the gap. CDR3 length: 16 amino acids. Germline V gene lookup returns CDR1 SGHNT and CDR2 YYREEE (reference sequence). This chain's CDR3 is CASSLGTGRRNTEAFF. The CDR3 nucleotides read TGTGCCAGCAGCTTGGGAACAGGTCGGCGGAACACTGAAGCTTTCTTT.

This clone was recorded a few times. The V call is TRBV4-1, the J call TRBJ2-2; TRBD2 agrees at 11 bases. V shed 4 bases and J 4 bases; nucleotides not matched to a gene: 5. The CDR3 has 16 residues. Germline V CDR1 and CDR2: MGHRA, YSYEKL. CDR3 nucleotides: TGCGCCAGCAGCCTTCTAGCGGGGGGCACCACCGGGGAGCTGTTTTTT. This codes for CASSLLAGGTTGELFF.

The J gene is TRBJ1-1, the V gene TRBV7-2; D not resolved. Germline-derived CDR1 and CDR2 are SGHTA and FQGNSA. V was cut by 4 bases and J by 0 bases, with 21 bases left in between. The CDR3 sequence is 18 residues long. This chain's CDR3 is CASSSTRLGRIMNTEAFF. CDR3 DNA: TGTGCCAGCAGCTCGACCCGTCTAGGGAGGATTATGAACACTGAAGCTTTCTTT.

This chain links TRBV4-2 with TRBJ2-2, with 9 nucleotides matching TRBD1. CDR1 and CDR2 from the germline V gene are LGHNA and YNFKEQ. The V gene end was trimmed by 4 bases and the J gene end by 4 bases; junction bases not matched to a gene: 10. The CDR3 length is 17 residues. CDR3 bases: TGTGCCAGCAGCCGGAAAAGTGGGACAGGGAGCACCGGGGAGCTGTTTTTT. Its translation: CASSRKSGTGSTGELFF.

V usage is TRBV4-2 and J usage is TRBJ1-4; D unclear. V was cut by 3 bases and J by 0 bases, with 5 bases left in between. The CDR3 covers 14 residues. Germline values: CDR1 LGHNA, CDR2 YNFKEQ. The CDR3 loop is CASSQQSTNEKLFF. CDR3 in DNA: TGTGCCAGCAGCCAGCAATCAACTAATGAAAAACTGTTTTTT.

The rearrangement links TRBV5-1 to TRBJ1-2; 8 nucleotides align to TRBD1. The length of the CDR3 is 14 residues. Germline V gives CDR1 SGHRS, CDR2 YFSETQ. J gave up 3 bases and V 4 bases, and 5 bases lay outside the gene matches. This CDR3 is CASSRGTGDYGYTF. CDR3 nucleotides: TGCGCCAGCAGCCGGGGGACAGGAGACTATGGCTACACCTTC.

This clone appeared a single time. This chain uses TRBV6-5 with TRBJ1-5, with 9 bases that match TRBD1. Germline assignment: CDR1 MNHEY and CDR2 SVGAGI. The ends lost 5 bases at V and 7 bases at J; junction bases unmatched: 6. The CDR3 sequence is 14 residues long. For the CDR3, the DNA is TGTGCCAGCAGTCCCGGGACAGGGAACCAGCCCCAGCATTTT. As protein: CASSPGTGNQPQHF.

The chain has TRBV30 and TRBJ2-5; the D call may be TRBD1 or TRBD2 (5 bases each). CDR1 and CDR2 from the germline V gene are GTSNPN and SVGIG (reference sequence). V was clipped by 5 bases and J by 4 bases, with 14 bases between them. The CDR3 is made up of 13 amino acids. CDR3 region: CAWEGSGRETQYF. CDR3 in DNA: TGTGCCTGGGAAGGGTCGGGACGAGAGACCCAGTACTTC.

The CDR3 DNA reads TGCGCCAGCAGCCCCTCATTATCGACAGGGGGAAAGGAAAAACTGTTTTTT. Translation gives CASSPSLSTGGKEKLFF. J is TRBJ1-4 and V is TRBV4-1; 9 nucleotides agree with TRBD1. The length of the CDR3 is 17 residues. V was clipped by 4 bases and J by 8 bases; unmatched bases: 14. CDR1 is MGHRA, CDR2 YSYEKL, per germline.

This clone was counted between two and nine times. The chain joins TRBV7-9 to TRBJ1-2; 7 positions match TRBD1. With 3 bases clipped from V and 3 bases from J, the junction kept 1 base outside the gene matches. There are 13 residues in the CDR3. In germline, CDR1 is SEHNR, CDR2 FQNEAQ (reference sequence). The CDR3 bases are TGTGCCAGCAGCTTCCAGGGGGACTATGGCTACACCTTC. Protein sequence: CASSFQGDYGYTF.

The gene calls are TRBV5-4 and TRBJ2-1; a possible D gene is TRBD2 (6 bases). V was cut by 0 bases and J by 4 bases, with 17 bases left in between. CDR1 and CDR2 (germline): SGHNT, YYREEE (reference sequence). CDR3 length equals 17 residues. The CDR3 loop is CASSLVRGRSEYNEQFF. CDR3 in DNA: TGTGCCAGCAGCTTGGTGCGGGGACGCAGCGAGTACAATGAGCAGTTCTTC. The variable domain in full, with the rest retrieved from reference TRBV5-4 and TRBJ2-1, is ETGVTQSPTHLIKTRGQQVTLRCSSQSGHNTVSWYQQALGQGPQFIFQYYREEENGRGNFPPRFSGLQFPNYSSELNVNALELDDSALYLCASSLVRGRSEYNEQFFGPGTRLTVL.

The gene calls are TRBV7-2 and TRBJ2-7, with 7 bases fitting TRBD2. Germline lookup yields CDR1 SGHTA and CDR2 FQGNSA. Losses at the gene ends were 0 bases for V and 7 bases for J; bases not matched to a gene: 6. CDR3 length: 14 amino acids. The CDR3 nucleotides read TGTGCCAGCAGCTTAGCGGGAGGGCTAAGTGAGCAGTACTTC. This sequence encodes CASSLAGGLSEQYF.

The chain employs TRBV2 and TRBJ2-1; D could derive from TRBD1 or TRBD2 (5 bases each). The ends were cut back, 5 bases at V and 14 bases at J, with 13 bases in the middle. The CDR3 has 11 residues. In germline, CDR1 is SNHLY, CDR2 FYNNEI. The CDR3 loop reads CASSSRDREFF. As DNA, the CDR3 is TGTGCCAGCAGTTCCCGGGACCGCGAGTTCTTC.

In this sample, this clone turned up a few times. The rearrangement uses TRBV28 and TRBJ2-7; 7 bases are shared with TRBD2. Per germline, CDR1 MDHEN and CDR2 SYDVKM. There are 15 residues in the CDR3. The V segment lost 5 bases and the J segment 0 bases; nucleotides outside the gene matches: 7. The CDR3 region is CASSAHGGVSYEQYF. CDR3 nucleotides: TGTGCCAGCAGTGCCCATGGGGGGGTCTCCTACGAGCAGTACTTC.